The sample holds a few counts of the clone carrying this TCR beta chain. The antigen is unknown. The sample comes from a study of CD8 T cells in ankylosing spondylitis. Study conclusions and caveats: Blood of patients with ankylosing spondylitis appeared to be characterized by a TCR beta motif of eight highly homologous variants.

MiXCR, applied by TCRdb to the 5' RACE reads, yields one record per CDR3 protein. Of some 840,000 distinct CDR3 sequences in the sample, approximately 12% are singletons; the top ten hold approximately 0.51%. The receptor comes from a male donor with ankylosing spondylitis. Sequencing was done on a sample of blood, either unsorted or a sorted T cell fraction (not recorded which).

The CDR3 DNA sequence: TGTGCCAGCTCGGGCCTCTGGGGCTACACCTTC. Protein product: CASSGLWGYTF. The V and J genes are TRBV28 and TRBJ1-2, with unresolved D. Germline assignment: CDR1 MDHEN and CDR2 SYDVKM. The CDR3 consists of 11 residues. Trimming left V 8 bases short and J 8 bases short, with 12 bases between.